The 4 T cell receptor beta chains presented below share a single source sample, sequenced in a study of cytomegalovirus exposure and HLA in healthy donors. PCR employed 60 Vbeta and 13 Jbeta primers. The data were produced by immunoSEQ multiplex PCR, yet TCRdb's version contains in-frame clones alone and is incomplete. The sample holds 150,000 to 200,000 clones, 65% to 85% seen once. Sequenced input: PBMCs. These receptors came from a woman between 25 and 40 years old in good health and CMV-seropositive.

The chain joins TRBV18 to TRBJ2-2, with a possible D match to TRBD1 (6 bases). CDR1 is KGHSH, CDR2 LQKENI, per germline. With 2 bases removed from V and 2 bases from J, the gap between germline ends came to 12 bases. The CDR3 contains 16 residues. As DNA, the CDR3 is TGTGCCAGCTCACCAAGGGGACAACCTAACACCGGGGAGCTGTTTTTT. Protein product: CASSPRGQPNTGELFF.

The CDR3 spells CASSSGGTSGSREQFF. For the CDR3, the DNA is TGCGCCAGCAGCTCAGGCGGGACTAGCGGGAGTCGGGAGCAGTTCTTC. The V gene is TRBV5-1, the J gene TRBJ2-1; 14 nucleotides match TRBD2. This CDR3 is built from 16 residues. V dropped 3 bases and J dropped 10; count of bases not matched to a gene: 9. Germline assignment: CDR1 SGHRS and CDR2 YFSETQ.

The table lists this clone with a few counts. This chain joins TRBV11-3 and TRBJ1-6; the D gene is possibly TRBD1 (5 bases). The germline gives CDR1 SGHNT, CDR2 YENEEA. The V end lost 5 bases, the J end lost 8 bases, and 16 bases lay between the germline ends. The CDR3 is made up of 15 amino acids. The CDR3 is CASSLDSRAYSPLHF. CDR3 bases: TGTGCCAGCAGCCTCGACTCCAGGGCTTATTCACCCCTCCACTTT.

This clone came up once. The V call is TRBV7-3, the J call TRBJ1-1; tentative D call: TRBD1 (6 bases). Trimming removed 4 bases from V and 8 bases from J, with 14 bases in between. Looked up from germline, CDR1 is SGHTA and CDR2 is FQGTGA. The CDR3 totals 13 residues. CDR3 amino acids: CASSSGQFGEAFF. As DNA, the CDR3 is TGTGCCAGCAGCTCAGGACAGTTCGGAGAAGCTTTCTTT. The full variable domain, with the rest looked up from reference TRBV7-3 and TRBJ1-1, is GAGVSQTPSNKVTEKGKYVELRCDPISGHTALYWYRQSLGQGPEFLIYFQGTGAADDSGLPNDRFFAVRPEGSVSTLKIQRTERGDSAVYLCASSSGQFGEAFFGQGTRLTVV.